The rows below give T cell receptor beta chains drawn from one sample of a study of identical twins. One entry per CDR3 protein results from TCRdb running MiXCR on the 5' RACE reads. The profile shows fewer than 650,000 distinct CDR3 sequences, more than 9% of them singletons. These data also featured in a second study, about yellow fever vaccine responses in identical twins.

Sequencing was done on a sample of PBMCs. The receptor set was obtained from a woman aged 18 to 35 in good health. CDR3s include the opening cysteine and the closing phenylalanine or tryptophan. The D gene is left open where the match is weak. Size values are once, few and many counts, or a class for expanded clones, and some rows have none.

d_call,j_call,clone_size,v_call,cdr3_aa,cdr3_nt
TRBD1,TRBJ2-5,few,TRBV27,CASSLLGQGLQTQYF,TGTGCCAGCAGTTTATTGGGACAGGGGTTGCAGACCCAGTACTTC
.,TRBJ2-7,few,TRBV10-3,CAISRNYEQYF,TGTGCCATCAGCCGGAACTACGAGCAGTACTTC
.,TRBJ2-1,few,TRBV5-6,CASSLPLRRSDNEQFF,TGTGCCAGCAGCTTGCCCCTCAGACGTTCGGACAATGAGCAGTTCTTC
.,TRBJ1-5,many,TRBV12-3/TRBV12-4,CASSLDGQPQHF,TGTGCCAGCAGTTTAGATGGTCAGCCCCAGCATTTT
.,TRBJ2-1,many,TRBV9,CASSVGPVKGDEQFF,TGTGCCAGCAGCGTAGGGCCTGTGAAAGGGGATGAGCAGTTCTTC
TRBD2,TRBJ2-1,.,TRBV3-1,CASCKAGAWNPNNEQFF,TGTGCCTCCTGCAAAGCGGGGGCATGGAACCCCAACAATGAGCAGTTCTTC
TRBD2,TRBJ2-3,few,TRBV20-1,CSAREGWRERTDTQYF,TGCAGTGCTAGAGAGGGGTGGCGGGAGAGGACAGATACGCAGTATTTT
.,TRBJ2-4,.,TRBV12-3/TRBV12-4,CASSFMAGAAKNIQYF,TGTGCCAGCAGTTTTATGGCAGGGGCAGCCAAAAACATTCAGTACTTC
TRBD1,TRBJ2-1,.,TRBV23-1,CAKPLTGTEYNEQFF,TGCGCCAAGCCACTGACGGGGACAGAGTACAATGAGCAGTTCTTC
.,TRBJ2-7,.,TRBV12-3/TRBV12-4,CASGTGNYYEQYF,TGTGCCAGCGGAACAGGTAACTACTACGAGCAGTACTTC
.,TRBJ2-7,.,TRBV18,CASSPPSVPYEQYF,TGTGCCAGCTCACCCCCGAGCGTACCCTACGAGCAGTACTTC
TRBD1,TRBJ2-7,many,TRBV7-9,CASSFPGGGEQYF,TGTGCCAGCAGCTTCCCAGGGGGCGGCGAGCAGTACTTC
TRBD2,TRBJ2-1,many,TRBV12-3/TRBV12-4,CASGGVSSYNEQFF,TGTGCCAGCGGGGGGGTCAGCTCCTACAATGAGCAGTTCTTC
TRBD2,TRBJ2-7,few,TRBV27,CASSQPTSGHYEQYF,TGTGCCAGCAGTCAACCGACTAGCGGACACTACGAGCAGTACTTC
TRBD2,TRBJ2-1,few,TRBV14,CASSPLGLAGEGEQFF,TGTGCCAGCAGCCCTTTGGGGTTAGCGGGAGAGGGTGAGCAGTTCTTC
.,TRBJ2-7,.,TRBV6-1,CASSAQGDEQYF,TGTGCCAGCAGTGCCCAGGGAGACGAGCAGTACTTC
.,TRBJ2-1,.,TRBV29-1,CSAGVANYNEQFF,TGCAGCGCGGGGGTAGCCAACTACAATGAGCAGTTCTTC
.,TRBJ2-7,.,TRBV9,CASSVGASFTNEQYF,TGTGCCAGCAGCGTAGGAGCGAGCTTTACTAACGAGCAGTACTTC
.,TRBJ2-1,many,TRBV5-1,CASSVGTGTYNEQFF,TGCGCCAGCAGCGTAGGGACGGGTACCTACAATGAGCAGTTCTTC
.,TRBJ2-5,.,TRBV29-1,CSVRPPSRETQYF,TGCAGCGTCCGCCCCCCCTCCCGGGAGACCCAGTACTTC
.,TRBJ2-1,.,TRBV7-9,CASSRLQNEQFF,TGTGCCAGCAGCCGCCTCCAGAATGAGCAGTTCTTC
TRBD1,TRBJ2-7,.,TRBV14,CASSQWDRVYEQYF,TGTGCCAGCAGCCAGTGGGACAGGGTCTACGAGCAGTACTTC
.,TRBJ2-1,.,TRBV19,CASSSSPRDNSYNEQFF,TGTGCCAGTAGTAGCAGCCCCCGGGACAACTCCTACAATGAGCAGTTCTTC
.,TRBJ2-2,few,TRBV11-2,CASTVLLANTGELFF,TGTGCCAGCACCGTTCTACTAGCGAACACCGGGGAGCTGTTTTTT
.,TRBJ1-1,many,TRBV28,CASCSGALNTEAFF,TGTGCCAGCTGTTCCGGGGCACTTAACACTGAAGCTTTCTTT
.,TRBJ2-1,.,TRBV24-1,CATSDFGWGTQPNNEQFF,TGTGCCACCAGTGATTTCGGTTGGGGCACTCAACCTAACAATGAGCAGTTCTTC
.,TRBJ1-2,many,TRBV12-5,CASGLDGYGYTF,TGTGCTAGTGGTTTGGACGGGTATGGCTACACCTTC
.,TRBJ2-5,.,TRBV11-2,CASSLLGGSTQYF,TGTGCCAGCAGCTTATTAGGAGGTTCGACCCAGTACTTC
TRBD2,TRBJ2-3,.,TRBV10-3,CAISFSGGSTDTQYF,TGTGCCATCAGCTTTAGCGGGGGGAGCACAGATACGCAGTATTTT
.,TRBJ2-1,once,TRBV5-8,CASSLTGLGNVQFF,TGTGCCAGCAGCTTGACAGGGTTAGGCAATGTGCAGTTCTTC
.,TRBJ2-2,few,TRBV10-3,CAISERVAPSTGELFF,TGTGCCATCAGTGAGAGGGTAGCCCCAAGCACCGGGGAGCTGTTTTTT
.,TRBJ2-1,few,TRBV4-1,CASSREGGEQFF,TGCGCCAGCAGCCGCGAGGGGGGTGAGCAGTTCTTC
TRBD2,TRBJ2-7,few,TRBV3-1,CASSHAGTSWGGTYEQYF,TGTGCCAGCAGCCACGCCGGGACTAGCTGGGGGGGGACCTACGAGCAGTACTTC
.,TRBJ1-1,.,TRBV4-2,CASSQEKKGAFF,TGTGCCAGCAGCCAAGAAAAGAAGGGAGCTTTCTTT
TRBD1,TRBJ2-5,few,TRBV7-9,CASNTGGYQETQYF,TGTGCCAGTAATACAGGGGGCTATCAAGAGACCCAGTACTTC
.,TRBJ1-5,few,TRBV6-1,CASRPTGFGNQPQHF,TGTGCCAGCAGACCCACAGGGTTCGGCAATCAGCCCCAGCATTTT
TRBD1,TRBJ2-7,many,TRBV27,CASRTTGAEQYF,TGTGCCAGCAGAACCACAGGGGCCGAGCAGTACTTC
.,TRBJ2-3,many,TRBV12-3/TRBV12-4,CASRTNAQDTQYF,TGTGCCAGCAGAACGAATGCACAGGATACGCAGTATTTT
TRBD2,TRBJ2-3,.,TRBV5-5,CASSLVQRSGTLTDTQYF,TGTGCCAGCAGCTTGGTCCAAAGAAGCGGGACCCTTACAGATACGCAGTATTTT
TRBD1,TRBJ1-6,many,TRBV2,CASRRQGAYNSPLHF,TGTGCCAGCAGACGACAGGGGGCCTATAATTCACCCCTCCACTTT
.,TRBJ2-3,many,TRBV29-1,CSVQGGARTDTQYF,TGCAGCGTTCAAGGTGGCGCCCGCACAGATACGCAGTATTTT
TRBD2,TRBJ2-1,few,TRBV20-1,CCARVTSGSSYNEQFF,TGCTGTGCTAGAGTGACTAGCGGGAGCTCCTACAATGAGCAGTTCTTC
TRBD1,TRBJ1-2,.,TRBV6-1,CASSQPGQKGYTF,TGTGCCAGCAGTCAACCGGGACAGAAGGGCTACACCTTC